Listed below are T cell receptor beta chains from one sample, sequenced in a study of blood T cell repertoires in COVID-19. Some clones are missing from TCRdb's copy, which holds only in-frame ones; the method was immunoSEQ multiplex PCR. Among 280,000 or so clones listed, 87% were seen once. Sequenced: PBMCs or T cells enriched from blood (not recorded which). All receptors derive from a middle-aged woman who had recovered from COVID-19. The CDR3 runs from the conserved cysteine through the conserved F or W. The D gene is left open where the match is weak. Clone size is stated in some rows and not others, as once, few, many or a class when expanded.

TRBV3-1/TRBV3-2,TRBD1,NA,TRBJ1-3,TGTGCCAGCAGCCAAGATCAGGGGGCGAATGGAAACACCATATATTTT,CASSQDQGANGNTIYF
TRBV2,TRBD1,NA,TRBJ2-2,TGTGCCAGCGGGGGACAGGGCGTGACCGGGGAGCTGTTTTTT,CASGGQGVTGELFF
TRBV28,TRBD2,NA,TRBJ2-6,TGTGCCAGCAGTCCCGGACTAGCGGGCGACTCTGGGGCCAACGTCCTGACTTTC,CASSPGLAGDSGANVLTF
TRBV6-2/TRBV6-3,TRBD1,NA,TRBJ1-1,TGTGCCAGCAGTCAGGGGGAGGAAGCTTTCTTT,CASSQGEEAFF
TRBV28,TRBD2,NA,TRBJ2-1,TGTGCCAGCAGCCTCGGGGGGGCTAGCGTGGGGAATGAGCAGTTCTTC,CASSLGGASVGNEQFF
TRBV9,NA,NA,TRBJ2-3,TGTGCCAGCAGCCCTCAGGGGCCATACACAGATACGCAGTATTTT,CASSPQGPYTDTQYF
TRBV28,NA,NA,TRBJ2-3,TGTGCCAGCAGTGCACTGGGCTTTTTGAGCGGAGATACGCAGTATTTT,CASSALGFLSGDTQYF
TRBV7-2,NA,once,TRBJ1-1,TGTGCCAGCAGCCTAGGGGGAGCCCGGAACACTGAAGCTTTCTTT,CASSLGGARNTEAFF
TRBV5-1,TRBD1,NA,TRBJ2-3,TGCGCCAGCAGCTTGGACCCGCGCGGTACAGGGGGCACAGATACGCAGTATTTT,CASSLDPRGTGGTDTQYF
TRBV3-1/TRBV3-2,TRBD2,NA,TRBJ2-7,TGTGCCAGCAGCAAGGCCGGGACTAGCGGTTACGAGCAGTACTTC,CASSKAGTSGYEQYF
TRBV30,NA,NA,TRBJ2-1,TGTGCCTGGAGTGTCACCCGGTACAATGAGCAGTTCTTC,CAWSVTRYNEQFF
TRBV9,NA,NA,TRBJ2-2,TGTGCCAGCAGCTTCTCCCCGGGGGACAGCTACACCGGGGAGCTGTTTTTT,CASSFSPGDSYTGELFF
TRBV19,NA,NA,TRBJ1-5,TGTGCCAGTAGTAGGGCAGGGATCAATCAGCCCCAGCATTTT,CASSRAGINQPQHF
TRBV10-3,TRBD1,once,TRBJ2-7,TGTGCCATCAACGGACAGGGAACCGACGAGCAGTACTTC,CAINGQGTDEQYF